Presented here are 8 T cell receptor beta chains from one specimen sequenced in a study of blood T cell repertoires in COVID-19. Method: immunoSEQ multiplex PCR; TCRdb's copy keeps in-frame clones and lacks some. The sample contains about 220,000 clones, around 90% of which appear only once. Sequencing was carried out using PBMCs or T cells enriched from blood (not recorded which). These receptors all stem from a woman in her fifties or sixties with acute COVID-19.

The V call is TRBV27, the J call TRBJ1-2; D is unclear. The CDR3 runs 14 residues. V lost 1 base and J lost 0, with 6 bases in between. Looked up from germline, CDR1 is MNHEY and CDR2 is SMNVEV (reference sequence). The CDR3 is CASSLLRSNYGYTF. DNA for the CDR3: TGTGCCAGCAGTTTATTGCGCTCTAACTATGGCTACACCTTC.

This chain joins TRBV27 and TRBJ2-4; 8 nucleotides match TRBD2. Unmatched junction bases numbered 8, after V lost 6 bases and J lost 1 base. CDR1 is MNHEY and CDR2 is SMNVEV in the germline V gene (reference sequence). This CDR3 contains 16 residues. The DNA for the CDR3 is TGTGCCAGCAGCCCTCGGGGGGGTTGGGCCAAAAACATTCAGTACTTC. Translation: CASSPRGGWAKNIQYF.

V usage is TRBV28 and J usage is TRBJ1-2, with a possible D match to TRBD1 (6 bases). This CDR3 comprises 12 residues. With 3 bases removed from V and 8 bases from J, the gap between germline ends came to 10 bases. Looked up from germline, CDR1 is MDHEN and CDR2 is SYDVKM. The CDR3 is CASSLSTGGYTF. The CDR3 nucleotides are TGTGCCAGCAGTTTGAGTACAGGGGGCTACACCTTC.

V and J are TRBV28 and TRBJ2-5, with TRBD2 matching 8 bases. Germline CDR1 reads MDHEN; CDR2 reads SYDVKM. CDR3 length equals 15 residues. Trimming cost V 8 bases and J 5 bases; bases outside gene matches: 13. CDR3 bases: TGTGCCAGCTCACACAGCGGGAGTGCGGGGGAGACCCAGTACTTC. Its protein product is CASSHSGSAGETQYF.

This chain joins TRBV18 and TRBJ2-1; D perhaps matches TRBD1 (6 bases). Germline V gene sequence: CDR1 KGHSH, CDR2 LQKENI. The V end lost 0 bases, the J end lost 2 bases, and 11 bases lay between the germline ends. This CDR3 contains 16 residues. Here the CDR3 DNA reads TGTGCCAGCTCACCACCTGGTACAGGGACCTACAATGAGCAGTTCTTC. It is translated as CASSPPGTGTYNEQFF. Supplemented by reference TRBV18 and TRBJ2-1, the full variable domain reads NAGVMQNPRHLVRRRGQEARLRCSPMKGHSHVYWYRQLPEEGLKFMVYLQKENIIDESGMPKERFSAEFPKEGPSILRIQQVVRGDSAAYFCASSPPGTGTYNEQFFGPGTRLTVL.

Of note for this clone: This specimen includes other DNA sequences encoding the same CDR3. The chain carries TRBV5-1 and TRBJ2-3; TRBD2 agrees at 9 bases. With 4 bases clipped from V and 0 bases from J, the junction kept 0 bases outside the gene matches. The CDR3 consists of 14 residues. The germline CDR1 and CDR2 sequences are SGHRS and YFSETQ. As DNA, the CDR3 is TGCGCCAGCAGCCTAGCGGGAAGCACAGATACGCAGTATTTT. This gives the protein CASSLAGSTDTQYF.

The chain carries TRBV27 and TRBJ1-2; the D gene is possibly TRBD1 (6 bases). Germline CDR1 and CDR2: MNHEY and SMNVEV (reference sequence). The CDR3 length is 15 residues. V gave up 6 bases and J gave up 4 bases, with 18 bases separating them. For the CDR3, the DNA is TGTGCCAGCAGACGGACGGCGGAAGGGGGCTATGGCTACACCTTC. This codes for CASRRTAEGGYGYTF.

This chain connects TRBV10-2 to TRBJ1-5; TRBD1 matches 8 bases. The CDR3 is 15 residues long. Trimming took 5 bases from V and 6 from J; bases not matched to a gene: 9. Per germline, CDR1 WSHSY and CDR2 SAAADI. The chain's CDR3 is CASSFGQGGLQPQHF. The CDR3 DNA follows: TGCGCCAGCAGTTTTGGACAGGGAGGTCTTCAGCCCCAGCATTTT.